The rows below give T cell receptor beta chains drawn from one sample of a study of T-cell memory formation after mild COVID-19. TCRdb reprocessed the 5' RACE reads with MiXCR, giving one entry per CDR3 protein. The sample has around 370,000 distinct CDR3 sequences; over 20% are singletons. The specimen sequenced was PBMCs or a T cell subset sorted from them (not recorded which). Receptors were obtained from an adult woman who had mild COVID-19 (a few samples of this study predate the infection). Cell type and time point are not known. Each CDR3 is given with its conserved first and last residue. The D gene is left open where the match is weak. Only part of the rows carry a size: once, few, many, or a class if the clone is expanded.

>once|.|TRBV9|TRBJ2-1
TGTGCCAGCAGCGTAGTCGCGACAGGCAATGAGCAGTTCTTC
CASSVVATGNEQFF
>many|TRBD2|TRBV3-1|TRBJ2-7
TGTGCCAGCAGCGAACTAGGGAGCGGGGGCAACGAGCAGTACTTC
CASSELGSGGNEQYF
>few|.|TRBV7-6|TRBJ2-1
TGTGCCAGCAGCTTAGGGAATCAGGGTGAGCAGTTCTTC
CASSLGNQGEQFF
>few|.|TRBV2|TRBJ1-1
TGTGCCAGCAGTGAACGTGGAGGGCTGGGGAGGAACACTGAAGCTTTCTTT
CASSERGGLGRNTEAFF
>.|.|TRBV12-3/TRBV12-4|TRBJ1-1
TGTGCCAGCAGTACAGCCAACACTGAAGCTTTCTTT
CASSTANTEAFF
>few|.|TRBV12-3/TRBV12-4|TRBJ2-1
TGTGCCAGCAGTCTCGACCGTGGGGACATCCTAGCCCACGATGAGCAGTTCTTC
CASSLDRGDILAHDEQFF
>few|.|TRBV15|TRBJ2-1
TGTGCCACCAGCAGAGATAAGGGGGAGGGTGTCGATGAGCAGTTCTTC
CATSRDKGEGVDEQFF
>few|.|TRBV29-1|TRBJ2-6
TGCAGCGTTGGCGGTCCTGGGGCCAACGTCCTGACTTTC
CSVGGPGANVLTF
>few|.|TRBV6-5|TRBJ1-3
TGTGCCAGCAGTTACTCATCCGAGAGCACCATATATTTT
CASSYSSESTIYF
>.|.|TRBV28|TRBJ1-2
TGTGCCAGCAGTTTAATCCCCAGCTATGGCTACACCTTC
CASSLIPSYGYTF
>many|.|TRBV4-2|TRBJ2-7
TGTGCCAGCAGCCAAGAGTACGGGGGGCAGTACGAGCAGTACTTC
CASSQEYGGQYEQYF
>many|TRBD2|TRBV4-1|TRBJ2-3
TGCGCCAGCAGCAGTCAAGGAGGACTAGCGGGGGACACAGATACGCAGTATTTT
CASSSQGGLAGDTDTQYF
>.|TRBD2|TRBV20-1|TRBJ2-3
TGCAGTGCTGGGGGGGGGAGCACAGATACGCAGTATTTT
CSAGGGSTDTQYF
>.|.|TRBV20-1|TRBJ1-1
TGCAGTGCTAGGCCCCAGCCGAACACTGAAGCTTTCTTT
CSARPQPNTEAFF
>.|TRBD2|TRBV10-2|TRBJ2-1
TGCGCCAGCAGTGAGTCCCTCGGACTAGCGGAATACAATGAGCAGTTCTTC
CASSESLGLAEYNEQFF
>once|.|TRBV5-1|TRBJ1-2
TGCGCCAGCAGCTTGGTCGGGGAAGGCGGCTACACCTTC
CASSLVGEGGYTF
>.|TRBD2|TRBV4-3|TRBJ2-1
TGCGCCAGCAGCCAAGTAGGAGACCCACTAGCGGGAGATCATGAGCAGTTCTTC
CASSQVGDPLAGDHEQFF
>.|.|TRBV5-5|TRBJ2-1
TGTGCCAGCAGCTTACGGGGGGCTGGCCCCAATGAGCAGTTCTTC
CASSLRGAGPNEQFF
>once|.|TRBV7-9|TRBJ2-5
TGTGCCAGCAGCTCGATTAGGGGCGGAGGTCAAGAGACCCAGTACTTC
CASSSIRGGGQETQYF
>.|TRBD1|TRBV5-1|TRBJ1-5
TGCGCCAGCAGCCCGGGGACAGGGACAGATCAGCCCCAGCATTTT
CASSPGTGTDQPQHF
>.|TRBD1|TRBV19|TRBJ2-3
TGTGCCAGTTCCGACAGGGGGCTGGTGGCAGATACGCAGTATTTT
CASSDRGLVADTQYF
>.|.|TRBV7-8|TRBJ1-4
TGTGCCAGCAGGACGCCCGGAACTGAAAAACTGTTTTTT
CASRTPGTEKLFF
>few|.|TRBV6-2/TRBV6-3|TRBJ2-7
TGTGCCAGCAGACCCAACAGGGACTCCTACGAGCAGTACTTC
CASRPNRDSYEQYF
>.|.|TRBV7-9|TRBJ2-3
TGTGCCAGCAGCTTAGACTACCTTGAGCCAACAGATACGCAGTATTTT
CASSLDYLEPTDTQYF
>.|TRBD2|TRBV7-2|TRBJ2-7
TGTGCCAGCAGCCCTCGACAGAAGAGTGATCCGGGACTATTTCCAGGCGAGCAGTACTTC
CASSPRQKSDPGLFPGEQYF
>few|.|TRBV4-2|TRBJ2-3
TGTGCCAGCAGGGTTAGCGCCAGCACAGATACGCAGTATTTT
CASRVSASTDTQYF
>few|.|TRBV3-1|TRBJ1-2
TGTGCCAGCAGCCAAGACTCGCGAATAGGCTACACCTTC
CASSQDSRIGYTF
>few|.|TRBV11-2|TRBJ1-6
TGTGCCAGCAGCCTCCAGCAGTATTCACCCCTCCACTTT
CASSLQQYSPLHF
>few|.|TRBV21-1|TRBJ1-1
TGTGCCAGCAGCTTCCGACAGGACACTGAAGCTTTCTTT
CASSFRQDTEAFF
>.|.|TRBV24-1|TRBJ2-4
TGTGCCACCAGTGACAACGGACACGCCAAAAACATTCAGTACTTC
CATSDNGHAKNIQYF
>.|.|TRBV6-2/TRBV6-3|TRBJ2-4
TGTGCCAGCAGGCCCGAGGGGGGCCACTGGAACATTCAGTACTTC
CASRPEGGHWNIQYF
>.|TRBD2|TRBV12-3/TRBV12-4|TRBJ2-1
TGTGCCAGCAGTTCCTCGGTAGCGGGAGTTTTTAATGAGCAGTTCTTC
CASSSSVAGVFNEQFF
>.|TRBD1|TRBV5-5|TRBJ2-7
TGTGCCAGCAGCTATCCGGGACAGGGTTACTACGAGCAGTACTTC
CASSYPGQGYYEQYF
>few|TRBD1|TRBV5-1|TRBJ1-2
TGCGCCAGCAGCTTAAGTCCCGCACAGGGGGCTGACTATGGCTACACCTTC
CASSLSPAQGADYGYTF
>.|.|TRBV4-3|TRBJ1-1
TGCGCCAGCAGCCAAGATCGGACTAACACTGAAGCTTTCTTT
CASSQDRTNTEAFF
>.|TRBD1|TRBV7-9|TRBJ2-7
TGTGCCAGCAGCCAAGGGACAGACGAGCAGTACTTC
CASSQGTDEQYF
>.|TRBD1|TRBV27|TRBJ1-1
TGTGCCAGCAGTAGAAATAGGGACAGGGGGCACGGGAACACTGAAGCTTTCTTT
CASSRNRDRGHGNTEAFF
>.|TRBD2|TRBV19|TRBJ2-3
TGTGCCAGTAACGGACTAGCGGGAGTGGCAGATACGCAGTATTTT
CASNGLAGVADTQYF
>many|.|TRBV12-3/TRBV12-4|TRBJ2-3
TGTGCCAGCAGGTCAGCGGGAGATACGCAGTATTTT
CASRSAGDTQYF
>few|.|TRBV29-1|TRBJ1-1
TGCAGCGTTGAGCGGCAGGGGAACACTGAAGCTTTCTTT
CSVERQGNTEAFF
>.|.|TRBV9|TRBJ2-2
TGTGCCAGCAGCGCCACGGACAGACCCAACACCGGGGAGCTGTTTTTT
CASSATDRPNTGELFF
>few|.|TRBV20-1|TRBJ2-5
TGCAGTGCTTTGGGAAACAGAGGGGAGACCCAGTACTTC
CSALGNRGETQYF
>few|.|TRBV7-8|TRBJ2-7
TGTGCCAGCAGCTTAGGCAGGGCCAGGGGTAGTTACGAGCAGTACTTC
CASSLGRARGSYEQYF
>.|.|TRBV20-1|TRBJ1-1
TGCAGTGCTAGAGATCAAAGAGTGAACACTGAAGCTTTCTTT
CSARDQRVNTEAFF
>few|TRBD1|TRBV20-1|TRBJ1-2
TGCAGTGCTAGAGATCGGGACAGGGGGCGTAGTGGCTACACCTTC
CSARDRDRGRSGYTF
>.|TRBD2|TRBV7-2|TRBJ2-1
TGTGCCAGCAGCTACCGGCGGGGGAGGGGCGCGTACAATGAGCAGTTCTTC
CASSYRRGRGAYNEQFF
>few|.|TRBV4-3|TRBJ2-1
TGCGCCAGCAGCCAAGAGGTTGTAGAGTCCACCTACAATGAGCAGTTCTTC
CASSQEVVESTYNEQFF
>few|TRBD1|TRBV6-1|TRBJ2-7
TGTGCCAGCAAACGGGACAGGGGTCGTTACGAGCAGTACTTC
CASKRDRGRYEQYF
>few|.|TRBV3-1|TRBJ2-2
TGTGCCAGCAGCTATTTAGGGGGGGGAAACACCGGGGAGCTGTTTTTT
CASSYLGGGNTGELFF
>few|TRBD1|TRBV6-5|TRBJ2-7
TGTGCCAGCAGCAGAGTTAGGACAGGGGGTCGCGAGCAGTACTTC
CASSRVRTGGREQYF
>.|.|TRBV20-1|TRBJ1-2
TGCAGTGCTGCACACCCAGGGGACTTAAAGGGTAGCTATGGCTACACCTTC
CSAAHPGDLKGSYGYTF
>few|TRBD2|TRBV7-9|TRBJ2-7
TGTGCCAGCAGCACGGGACTAGCGGCCTACGAGCAGTACTTC
CASSTGLAAYEQYF
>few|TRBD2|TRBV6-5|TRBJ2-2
TGTGCCAGCAGTTACTCGTCACTAGCGGGAGTCTCCGGGGAGCTGTTTTTT
CASSYSSLAGVSGELFF
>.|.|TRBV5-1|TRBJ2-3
TGCGCCAGCAGCATCAAAGCGACAGGAACAGATACGCAGTATTTT
CASSIKATGTDTQYF
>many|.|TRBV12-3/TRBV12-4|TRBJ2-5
TGTGCCAGCAGTTTAGCTCGGTACCGGGAACCCCAGTACTTC
CASSLARYREPQYF
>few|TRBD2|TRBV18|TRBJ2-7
TGTGCCAGCTCGACAAAGATGGGACTAGCGGGCTACGAGCAGTACTTC
CASSTKMGLAGYEQYF
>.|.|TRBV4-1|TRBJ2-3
TGCGCCAGCAGCCTGGGGAGGGGGGGAGATACGCAGTATTTT
CASSLGRGGDTQYF
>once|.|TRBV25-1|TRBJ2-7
TGTGCCAGCAGTGAATATTCCATATACGAGCAGTACTTC
CASSEYSIYEQYF
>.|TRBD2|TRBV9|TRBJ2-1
TGTGCCAGCAGCGTAGCTCAGCGGGGGGGCCAGGCCTACAATGAGCAGTTCTTC
CASSVAQRGGQAYNEQFF
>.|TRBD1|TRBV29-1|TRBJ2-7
TGCAGCGTTGAGCTAGACAGGGGGCTGAGGGAGCAGTACTTC
CSVELDRGLREQYF